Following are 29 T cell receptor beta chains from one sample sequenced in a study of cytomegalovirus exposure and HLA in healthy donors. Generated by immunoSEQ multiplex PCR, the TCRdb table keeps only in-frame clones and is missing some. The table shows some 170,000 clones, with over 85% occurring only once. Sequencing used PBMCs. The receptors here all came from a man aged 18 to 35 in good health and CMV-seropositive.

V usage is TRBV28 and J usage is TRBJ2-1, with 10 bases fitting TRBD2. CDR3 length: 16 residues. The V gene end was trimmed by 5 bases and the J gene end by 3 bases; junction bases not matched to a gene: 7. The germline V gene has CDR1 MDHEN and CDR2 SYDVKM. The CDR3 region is CASSDPGTSDYNEQFF. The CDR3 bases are TGTGCCAGCAGTGATCCCGGGACTAGCGACTACAATGAGCAGTTCTTC.

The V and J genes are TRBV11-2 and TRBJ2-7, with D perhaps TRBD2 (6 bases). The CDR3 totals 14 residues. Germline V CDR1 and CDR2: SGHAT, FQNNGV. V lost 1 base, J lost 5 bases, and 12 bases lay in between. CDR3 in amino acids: CASSLVSGLNEQYF. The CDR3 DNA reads TGTGCCAGCAGCTTAGTAAGCGGGTTAAACGAGCAGTACTTC.

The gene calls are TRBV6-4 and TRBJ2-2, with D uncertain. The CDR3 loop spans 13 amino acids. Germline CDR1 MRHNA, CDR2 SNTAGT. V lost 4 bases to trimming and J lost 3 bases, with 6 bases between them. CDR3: CASSVGDTGELFF. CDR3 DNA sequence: TGTGCCAGCAGTGTGGGCGACACCGGGGAGCTGTTTTTT.

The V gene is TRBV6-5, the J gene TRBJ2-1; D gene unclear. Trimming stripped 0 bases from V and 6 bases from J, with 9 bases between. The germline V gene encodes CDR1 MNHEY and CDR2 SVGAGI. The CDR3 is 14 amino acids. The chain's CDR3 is CASSYSTRSNEQFF. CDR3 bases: TGTGCCAGCAGTTACTCGACCCGGAGCAATGAGCAGTTCTTC.

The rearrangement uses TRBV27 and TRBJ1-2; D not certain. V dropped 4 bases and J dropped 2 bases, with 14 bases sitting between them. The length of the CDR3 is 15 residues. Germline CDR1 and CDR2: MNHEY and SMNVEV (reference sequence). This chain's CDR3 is CASSSFNGENYGYTF. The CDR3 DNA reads TGTGCCAGCAGTTCTTTTAACGGGGAGAACTATGGCTACACCTTC.

CDR3 sequence: CASSPTKGKTGNEQFF. The DNA of the CDR3 is TGTGCCAGCAGCCCCACTAAGGGGAAGACTGGGAATGAGCAGTTCTTC. The J gene is TRBJ2-1, the V gene TRBV7-2; possible D gene TRBD1, 5 bases. CDR1 is SGHTA and CDR2 is FQGNSA in the germline V gene. The CDR3 loop spans 16 amino acids. The V and J ends lost 5 bases and 7 bases respectively, with 21 bases between them.

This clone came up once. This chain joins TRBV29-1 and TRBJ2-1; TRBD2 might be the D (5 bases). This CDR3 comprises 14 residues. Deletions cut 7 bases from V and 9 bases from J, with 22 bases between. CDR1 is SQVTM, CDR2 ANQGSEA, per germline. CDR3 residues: CSAEGVPGKGEQFF. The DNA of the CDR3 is TGCAGCGCCGAGGGTGTGCCCGGAAAGGGTGAGCAGTTCTTC.

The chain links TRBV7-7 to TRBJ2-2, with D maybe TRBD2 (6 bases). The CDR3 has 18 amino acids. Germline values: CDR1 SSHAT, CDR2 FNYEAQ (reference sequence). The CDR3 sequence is CASAPVEGGRTGTGELFF. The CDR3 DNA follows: TGTGCTAGCGCCCCGGTTGAGGGAGGCCGGACGGGGACCGGGGAGCTGTTTTTT.

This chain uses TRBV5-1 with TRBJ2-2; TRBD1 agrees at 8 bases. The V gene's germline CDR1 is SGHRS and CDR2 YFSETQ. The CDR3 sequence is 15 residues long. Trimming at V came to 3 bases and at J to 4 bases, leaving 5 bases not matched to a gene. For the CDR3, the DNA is TGCGCCAGCAGCTCCAAACAGGGGGGCACCGGGGAGCTGTTTTTT. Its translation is CASSSKQGGTGELFF.

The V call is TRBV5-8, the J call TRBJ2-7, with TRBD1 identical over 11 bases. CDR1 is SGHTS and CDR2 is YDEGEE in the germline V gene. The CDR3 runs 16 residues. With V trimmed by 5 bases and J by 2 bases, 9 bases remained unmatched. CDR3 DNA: TGTGCCAGCAGAGACCCCCCGGGACAGGGGGCCTACGAGCAGTACTTC. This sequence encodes CASRDPPGQGAYEQYF.

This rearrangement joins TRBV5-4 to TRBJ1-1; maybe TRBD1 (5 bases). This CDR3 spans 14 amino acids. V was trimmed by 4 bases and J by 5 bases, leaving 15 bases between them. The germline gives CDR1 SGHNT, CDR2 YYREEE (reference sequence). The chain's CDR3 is CASSPVAGGTEAFF. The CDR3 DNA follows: TGTGCCAGCAGCCCCGTGGCCGGGGGGACTGAAGCTTTCTTT.

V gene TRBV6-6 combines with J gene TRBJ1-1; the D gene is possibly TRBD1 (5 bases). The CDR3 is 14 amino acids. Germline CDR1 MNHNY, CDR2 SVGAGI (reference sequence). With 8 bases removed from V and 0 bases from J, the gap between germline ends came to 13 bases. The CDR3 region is CASGPGGVNTEAFF. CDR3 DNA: TGTGCCAGCGGCCCTGGGGGGGTGAACACTGAAGCTTTCTTT.

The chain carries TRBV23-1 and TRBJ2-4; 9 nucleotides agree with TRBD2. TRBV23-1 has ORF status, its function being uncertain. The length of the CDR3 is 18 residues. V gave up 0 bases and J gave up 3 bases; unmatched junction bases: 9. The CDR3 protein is CASSQSRGGRDLKNIQYF. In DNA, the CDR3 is TGCGCCAGCAGTCAATCGAGGGGCGGGAGGGACCTCAAAAACATTCAGTACTTC.

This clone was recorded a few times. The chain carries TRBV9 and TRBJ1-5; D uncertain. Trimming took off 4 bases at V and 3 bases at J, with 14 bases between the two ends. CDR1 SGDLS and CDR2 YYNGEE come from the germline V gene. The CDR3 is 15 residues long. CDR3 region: CASSRGRDNNQPQHF. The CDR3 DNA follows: TGTGCCAGCAGCCGAGGGAGGGATAACAATCAGCCCCAGCATTTT.

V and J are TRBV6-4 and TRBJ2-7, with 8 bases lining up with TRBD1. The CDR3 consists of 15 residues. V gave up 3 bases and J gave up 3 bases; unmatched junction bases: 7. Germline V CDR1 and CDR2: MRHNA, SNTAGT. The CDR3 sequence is CASSEGTGAIYEQYF. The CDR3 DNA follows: TGTGCCAGCAGTGAAGGGACAGGCGCTATCTACGAGCAGTACTTC.

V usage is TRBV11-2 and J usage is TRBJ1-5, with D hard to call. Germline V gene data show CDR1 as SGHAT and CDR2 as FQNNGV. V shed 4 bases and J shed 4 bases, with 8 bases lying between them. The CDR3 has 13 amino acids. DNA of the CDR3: TGTGCCAGCAGCTCCGACATGAATCAGCCCCAGCATTTT. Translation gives CASSSDMNQPQHF.

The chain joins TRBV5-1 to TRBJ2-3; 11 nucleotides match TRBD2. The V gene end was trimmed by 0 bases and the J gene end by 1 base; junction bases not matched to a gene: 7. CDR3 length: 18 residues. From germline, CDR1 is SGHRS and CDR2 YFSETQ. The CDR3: CASSLDVPGLAGTDTQYF. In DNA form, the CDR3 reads TGCGCCAGCAGCTTGGACGTCCCGGGACTAGCGGGCACAGATACGCAGTATTTT.

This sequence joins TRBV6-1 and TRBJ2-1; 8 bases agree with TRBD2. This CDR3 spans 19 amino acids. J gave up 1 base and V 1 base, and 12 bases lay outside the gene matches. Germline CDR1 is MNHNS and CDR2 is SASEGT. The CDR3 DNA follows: TGTGCCAGCAGTGAAGTCCCACCGACGGGAGGGTCATCCTACAATGAGCAGTTCTTC. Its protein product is CASSEVPPTGGSSYNEQFF.

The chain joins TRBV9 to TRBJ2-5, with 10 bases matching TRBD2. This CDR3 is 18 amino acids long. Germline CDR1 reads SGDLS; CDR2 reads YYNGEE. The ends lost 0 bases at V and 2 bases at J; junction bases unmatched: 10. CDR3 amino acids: CASSVAGLAGALQETQYF. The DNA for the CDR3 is TGTGCCAGCAGCGTAGCTGGGCTAGCGGGAGCTCTTCAAGAGACCCAGTACTTC.

The DNA of the CDR3 is TGTGCCAGCAGCTTAGAGAGTAAGCCCTCCTACGAGCAGTACTTC. Translated, it gives CASSLESKPSYEQYF. V is TRBV11-2 and J is TRBJ2-7; D is ambiguous. V was trimmed by 0 bases and J by 0 bases, leaving 9 bases between them. CDR1 and CDR2 from the germline V gene are SGHAT and FQNNGV. There are 15 residues in the CDR3. Based on the CDR3 plus reference TRBV11-2 and TRBJ2-7, the full variable domain is EAGVAQSPRYKIIEKRQSVAFWCNPISGHATLYWYQQILGQGPKLLIQFQNNGVVDDSQLPKDRFSAERLKGVDSTLKIQPAKLEDSAVYLCASSLESKPSYEQYFGPGTRLTVT.

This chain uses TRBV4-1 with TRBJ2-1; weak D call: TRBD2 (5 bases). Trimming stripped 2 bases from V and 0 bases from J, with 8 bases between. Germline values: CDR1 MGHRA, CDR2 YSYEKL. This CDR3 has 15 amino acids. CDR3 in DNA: TGCGCCAGCAGCCAACTAGGGAGCTCCTACAATGAGCAGTTCTTC. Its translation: CASSQLGSSYNEQFF.

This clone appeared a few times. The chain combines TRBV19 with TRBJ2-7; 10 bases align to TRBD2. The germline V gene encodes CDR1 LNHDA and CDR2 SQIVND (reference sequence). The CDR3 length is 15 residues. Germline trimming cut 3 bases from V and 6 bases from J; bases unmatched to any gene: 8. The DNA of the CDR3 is TGTGCCAGTAGTATGTACCAGCGGGAGGGCGGCGAGCAGTACTTC. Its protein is CASSMYQREGGEQYF. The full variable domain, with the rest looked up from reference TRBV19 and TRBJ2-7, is DGGITQSPKYLFRKEGQNVTLSCEQNLNHDAMYWYRQDPGQGLRLIYYSQIVNDFQKGDIAEGYSVSREKKESFPLTVTSAQKNPTAFYLCASSMYQREGGEQYFGPGTRLTVT.

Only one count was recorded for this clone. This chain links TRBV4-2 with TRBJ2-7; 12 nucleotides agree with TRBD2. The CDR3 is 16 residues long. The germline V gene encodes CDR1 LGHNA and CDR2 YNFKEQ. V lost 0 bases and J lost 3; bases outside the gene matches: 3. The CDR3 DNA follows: TGTGCCAGCAGCCAAGAACTAGCGGGAGGACACTACGAGCAGTACTTC. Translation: CASSQELAGGHYEQYF.

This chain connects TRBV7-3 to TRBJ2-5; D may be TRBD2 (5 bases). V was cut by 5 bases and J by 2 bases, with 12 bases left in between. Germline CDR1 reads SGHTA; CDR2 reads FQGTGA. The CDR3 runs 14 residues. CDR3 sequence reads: CASSRRGSQETQYF. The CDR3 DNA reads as TGTGCCAGCAGCCGACGCGGGTCTCAAGAGACCCAGTACTTC.

The DNA of the CDR3 is TGTGCCAGCAGCTTATCCTGGGGCCCTGGAAACACCATATATTTT. Its protein is CASSLSWGPGNTIYF. The chain is built from TRBV7-2 and TRBJ1-3, with a weak D call TRBD1 (5 bases). CDR1 is SGHTA and CDR2 is FQGNSA in the germline V gene. The CDR3 extends over 15 amino acids. Trimming shortened V by 2 bases and J by 2 bases, and 10 bases separated the two germline ends.

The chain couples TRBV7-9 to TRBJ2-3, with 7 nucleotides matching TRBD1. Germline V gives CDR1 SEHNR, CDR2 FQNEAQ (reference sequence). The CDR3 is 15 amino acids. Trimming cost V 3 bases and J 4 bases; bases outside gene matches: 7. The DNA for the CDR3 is TGTGCCAGCAGCTTGCCCCTCGACAGGGCAGATACGCAGTATTTT. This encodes CASSLPLDRADTQYF.

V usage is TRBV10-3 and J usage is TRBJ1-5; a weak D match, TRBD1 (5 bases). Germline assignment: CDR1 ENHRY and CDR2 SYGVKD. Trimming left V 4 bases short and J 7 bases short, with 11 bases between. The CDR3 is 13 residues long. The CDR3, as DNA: TGTGCCATCAGTGTTAGTTCAGGGCAGCCCCAGCATTTT. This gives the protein CAISVSSGQPQHF.

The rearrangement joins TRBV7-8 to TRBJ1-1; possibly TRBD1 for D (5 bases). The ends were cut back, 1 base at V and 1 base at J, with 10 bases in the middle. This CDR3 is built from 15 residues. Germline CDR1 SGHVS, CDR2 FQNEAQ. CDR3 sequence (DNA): TGTGCCAGCAGCTTAGAGACAGCCCGGAACACTGAAGCTTTCTTT. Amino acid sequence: CASSLETARNTEAFF.

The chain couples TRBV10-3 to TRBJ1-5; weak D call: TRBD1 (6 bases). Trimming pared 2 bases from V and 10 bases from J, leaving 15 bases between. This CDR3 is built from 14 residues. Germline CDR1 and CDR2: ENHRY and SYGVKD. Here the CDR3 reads CAISEGDRGGPQHF. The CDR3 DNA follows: TGTGCCATCAGTGAGGGAGATAGGGGGGGACCCCAGCATTTT.